This T cell receptor beta chain was sequenced during a study of long-term antiretroviral therapy in people with HIV. Study-level findings and limits: Dominating the repertoire at all time points were the clones that expanded before ART.

CDR3 size: 16 residues. The ends lost 4 bases at V and 8 bases at J; junction bases unmatched: 10. The libraries were made with immunoSEQ v3.0 at survey level. Per sample, sequencing targeted about 40,000-50,000 T-cell genomes. TCRdb's copy holds only in-frame clones and misses some; the assay was immunoSEQ multiplex PCR. The table lists some 30,000 clones, 80% to 95% of them singletons. Specimens held roughly 0.9-10 million cryopreserved PBMC prior to DNA extraction. A remark on this clone: The target antigen is unknown.

The receptor was isolated from a man aged 18 to 29 with HIV. Sequences were derived from unsorted PBMCs, sampled 3.1 years after starting antiretroviral therapy. The gene calls are TRBV5-3 and TRBJ2-2, with 11 bases fitting TRBD2. TRBV5-3 is labeled an ORF, and its function is uncertain. The CDR3 protein is CARSNLAGGGTGELFF. The CDR3 nucleotides are TGTGCCAGAAGCAATTTAGCGGGAGGGGGTACAGGGGAGCTGTTTTTT.